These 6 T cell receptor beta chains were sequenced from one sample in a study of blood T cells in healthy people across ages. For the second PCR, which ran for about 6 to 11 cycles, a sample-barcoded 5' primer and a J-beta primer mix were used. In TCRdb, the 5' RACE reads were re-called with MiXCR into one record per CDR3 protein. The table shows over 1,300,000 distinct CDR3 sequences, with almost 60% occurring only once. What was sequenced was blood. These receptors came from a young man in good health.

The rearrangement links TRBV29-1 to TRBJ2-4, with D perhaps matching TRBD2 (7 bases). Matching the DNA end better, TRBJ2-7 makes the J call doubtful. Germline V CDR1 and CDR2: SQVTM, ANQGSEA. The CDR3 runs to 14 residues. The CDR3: CSGGGARESYEQYF. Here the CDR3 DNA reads TGCAGCGGGGGGGGCGCAAGGGAGTCCTACGAGCAGTACTTC.

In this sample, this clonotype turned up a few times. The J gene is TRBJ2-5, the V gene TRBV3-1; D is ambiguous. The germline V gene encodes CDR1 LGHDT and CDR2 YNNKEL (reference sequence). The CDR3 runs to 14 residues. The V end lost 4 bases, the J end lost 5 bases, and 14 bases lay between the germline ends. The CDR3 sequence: CASSLRTAFETQYF. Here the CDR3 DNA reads TGTGCCAGCAGCCTCCGGACGGCCTTTGAGACCCAGTACTTC.

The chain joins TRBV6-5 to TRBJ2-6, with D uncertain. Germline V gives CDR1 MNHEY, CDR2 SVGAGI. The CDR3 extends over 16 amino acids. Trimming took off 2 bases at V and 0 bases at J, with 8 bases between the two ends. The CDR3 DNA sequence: TGTGCCAGCAGTTACGCGGTGATCTCTGGGGCCAACGTCCTGACTTTC. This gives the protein CASSYAVISGANVLTF.

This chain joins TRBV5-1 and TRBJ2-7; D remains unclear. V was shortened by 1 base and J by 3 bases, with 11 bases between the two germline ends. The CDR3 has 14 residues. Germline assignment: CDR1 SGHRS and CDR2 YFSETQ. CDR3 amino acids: CASSLNSAVYEQYF. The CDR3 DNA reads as TGCGCCAGCAGCTTGAATTCAGCAGTCTACGAGCAGTACTTC. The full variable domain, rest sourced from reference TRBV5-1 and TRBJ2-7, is KAGVTQTPRYLIKTRGQQVTLSCSPISGHRSVSWYQQTPGQGLQFLFEYFSETQRNKGNFPGRFSGRQFSNSRSEMNVSTLELGDSALYLCASSLNSAVYEQYFGPGTRLTVT.

For the CDR3, the DNA is TGTGCCAGCAGCCCTGGGACAGGGCGAAGGGGCTACACCTTC. Translation: CASSPGTGRRGYTF. This sequence joins TRBV11-2 and TRBJ1-2; 9 bases fit TRBD1. The V and J ends lost 5 bases and 8 bases, in that order; junction bases with no gene match: 9. From germline, CDR1 is SGHAT and CDR2 FQNNGV. The CDR3 sequence is 14 residues long.

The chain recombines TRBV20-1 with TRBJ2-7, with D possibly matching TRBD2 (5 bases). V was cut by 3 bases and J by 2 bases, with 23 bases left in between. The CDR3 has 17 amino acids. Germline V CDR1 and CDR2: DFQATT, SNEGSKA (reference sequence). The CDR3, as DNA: TGCAGTGCTAGCCCGGGTGGAGGAGAGACCAGTACCTACGAGCAGTACTTC. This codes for CSASPGGGETSTYEQYF.